This TCR beta chain was identified in a study of blood T cell repertoires in COVID-19. Overall study context: Spain, Italy and the United States supplied samples that represented acute and convalescent COVID-19.

Trimming cost V 2 bases and J 5 bases; bases outside gene matches: 8. The germline V gene has CDR1 MNHEY and CDR2 SVGEGT. The CDR3 consists of 16 residues. Assay used: immunoSEQ multiplex PCR; TCRdb lists only in-frame clones, some missing. The sample has some 140,000 clones; 77% are singletons. Input material: peripheral blood. This sequence joins TRBV6-2 or TRBV6-3 and TRBJ2-3; TRBD2 matches 9 bases. The receptor comes from a man older than 75 with acute or convalescent COVID-19. This CDR3 is CASSYPQAGGVDTQYF. The CDR3, as DNA: TGTGCCAGCAGTTACCCCCAGGCGGGGGGGGTAGATACGCAGTATTTT.